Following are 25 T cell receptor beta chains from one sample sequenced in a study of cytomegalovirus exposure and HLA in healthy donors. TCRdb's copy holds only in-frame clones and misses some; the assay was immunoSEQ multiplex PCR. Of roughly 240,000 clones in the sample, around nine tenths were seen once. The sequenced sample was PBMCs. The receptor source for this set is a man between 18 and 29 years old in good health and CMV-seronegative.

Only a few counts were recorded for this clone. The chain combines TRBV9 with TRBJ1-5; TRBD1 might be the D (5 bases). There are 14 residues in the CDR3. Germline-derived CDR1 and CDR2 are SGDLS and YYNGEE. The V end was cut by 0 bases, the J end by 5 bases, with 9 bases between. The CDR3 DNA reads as TGTGCCAGCAGCGTAGGTGGAGGGGATCAGCCCCAGCATTTT. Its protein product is CASSVGGGDQPQHF.

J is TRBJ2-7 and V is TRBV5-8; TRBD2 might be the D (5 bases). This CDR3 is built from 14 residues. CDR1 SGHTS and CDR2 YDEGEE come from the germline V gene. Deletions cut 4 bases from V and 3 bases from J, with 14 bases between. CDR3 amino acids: CASSLAGTDYEQYF. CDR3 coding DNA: TGTGCCAGCAGCCTAGCAGGTACCGACTACGAGCAGTACTTC.

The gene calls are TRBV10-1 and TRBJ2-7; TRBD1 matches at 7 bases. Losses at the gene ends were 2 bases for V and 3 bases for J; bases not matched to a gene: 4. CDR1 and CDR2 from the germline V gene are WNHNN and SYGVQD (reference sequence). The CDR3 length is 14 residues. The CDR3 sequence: CASSEGTANYEQYF. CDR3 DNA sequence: TGCGCCAGCAGTGAGGGGACAGCCAACTACGAGCAGTACTTC.

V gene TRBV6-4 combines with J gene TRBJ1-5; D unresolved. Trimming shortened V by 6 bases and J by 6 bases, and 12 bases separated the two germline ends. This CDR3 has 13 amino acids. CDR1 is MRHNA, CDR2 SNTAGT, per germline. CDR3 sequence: CASSLEAGQPQHF. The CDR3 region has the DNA TGTGCCAGCAGCCTGGAGGCGGGTCAGCCCCAGCATTTT.

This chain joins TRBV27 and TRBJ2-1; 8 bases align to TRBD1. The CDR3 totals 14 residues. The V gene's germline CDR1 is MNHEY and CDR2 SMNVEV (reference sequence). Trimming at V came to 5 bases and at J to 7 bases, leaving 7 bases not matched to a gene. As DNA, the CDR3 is TGTGCCAGCAGTCCCTATCGGACAGGGAATGAGCAGTTCTTC. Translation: CASSPYRTGNEQFF.

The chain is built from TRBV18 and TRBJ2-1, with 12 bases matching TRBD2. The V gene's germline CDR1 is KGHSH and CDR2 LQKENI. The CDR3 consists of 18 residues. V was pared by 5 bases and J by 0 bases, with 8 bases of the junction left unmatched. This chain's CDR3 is CASSYSSGRVSSYNEQFF. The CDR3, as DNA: TGTGCCAGCTCATATTCTAGCGGGAGGGTTAGCTCCTACAATGAGCAGTTCTTC.

The CDR3 region is CASSLTGDGAFF. In DNA, the CDR3 is TGCGCCAGCAGCTTAACAGGAGATGGAGCTTTCTTT. The chain joins TRBV5-1 to TRBJ1-1; D possibly corresponds to TRBD1 (5 bases). The CDR3 consists of 12 residues. The germline gives CDR1 SGHRS, CDR2 YFSETQ. The V end was cut by 2 bases, the J end by 10 bases, with 12 bases between.

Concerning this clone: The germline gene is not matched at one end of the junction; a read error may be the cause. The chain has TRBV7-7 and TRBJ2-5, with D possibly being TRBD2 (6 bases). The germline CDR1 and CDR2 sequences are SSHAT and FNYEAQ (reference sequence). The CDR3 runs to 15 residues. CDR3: CASSLNDGGKETQYF. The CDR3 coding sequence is TGTGCTAGCAGCTTGAACGACGGCGGGAAAGAGACCCAGTACTTC.

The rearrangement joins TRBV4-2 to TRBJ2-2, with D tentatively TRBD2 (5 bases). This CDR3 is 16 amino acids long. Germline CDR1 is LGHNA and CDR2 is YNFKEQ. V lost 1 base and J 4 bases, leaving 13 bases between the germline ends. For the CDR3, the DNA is TGTGCCAGCAGCCAAGGGGAAAGGGCGGGCACCGGGGAGCTGTTTTTT. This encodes CASSQGERAGTGELFF.

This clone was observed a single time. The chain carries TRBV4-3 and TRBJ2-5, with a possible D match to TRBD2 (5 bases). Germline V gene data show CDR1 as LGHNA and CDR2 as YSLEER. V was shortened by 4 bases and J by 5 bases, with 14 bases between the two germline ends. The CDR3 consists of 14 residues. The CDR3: CASSPGSRPETQYF. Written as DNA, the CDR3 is TGCGCCAGCAGCCCTGGGAGTAGACCTGAGACCCAGTACTTC.

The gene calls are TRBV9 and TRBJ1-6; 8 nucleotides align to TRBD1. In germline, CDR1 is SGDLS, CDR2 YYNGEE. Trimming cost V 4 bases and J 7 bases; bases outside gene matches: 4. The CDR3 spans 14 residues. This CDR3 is CASSLQGANSPLHF. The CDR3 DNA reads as TGTGCCAGCAGCCTCCAGGGGGCCAATTCACCCCTCCACTTT.

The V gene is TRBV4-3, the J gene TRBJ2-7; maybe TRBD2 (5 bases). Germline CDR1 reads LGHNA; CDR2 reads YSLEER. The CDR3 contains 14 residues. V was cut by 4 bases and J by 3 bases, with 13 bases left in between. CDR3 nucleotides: TGCGCCAGCAGCCGAGAAGAGGGTCTCTACGAGCAGTACTTC. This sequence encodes CASSREEGLYEQYF.

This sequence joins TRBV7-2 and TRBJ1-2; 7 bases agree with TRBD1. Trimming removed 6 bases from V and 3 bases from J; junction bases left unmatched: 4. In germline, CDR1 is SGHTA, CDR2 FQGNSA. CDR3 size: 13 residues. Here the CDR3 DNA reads TGTGCCAGCAGACCGGGACAGCACTATGGCTACACCTTC. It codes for CASRPGQHYGYTF.

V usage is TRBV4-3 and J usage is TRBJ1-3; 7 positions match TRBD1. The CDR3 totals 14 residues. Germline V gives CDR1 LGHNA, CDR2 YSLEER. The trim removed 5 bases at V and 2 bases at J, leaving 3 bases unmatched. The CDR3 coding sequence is TGCGCCAGCAGCTACGACAGGGCTGGAAACACCATATATTTT. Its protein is CASSYDRAGNTIYF.

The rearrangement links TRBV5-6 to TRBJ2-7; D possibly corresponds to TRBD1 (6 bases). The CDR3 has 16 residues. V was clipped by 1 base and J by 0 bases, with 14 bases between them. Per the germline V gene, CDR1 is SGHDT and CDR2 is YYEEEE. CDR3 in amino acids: CASSLSQGMGSYEQYF. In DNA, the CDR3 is TGTGCCAGCAGCTTGTCCCAGGGGATGGGCTCCTACGAGCAGTACTTC.

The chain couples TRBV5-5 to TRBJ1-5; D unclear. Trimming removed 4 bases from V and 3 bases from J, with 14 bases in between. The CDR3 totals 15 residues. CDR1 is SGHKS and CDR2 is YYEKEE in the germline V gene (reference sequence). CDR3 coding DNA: TGTGCCAGCAGCCTGCTGGGCACGAACAATCAGCCCCAGCATTTT. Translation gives CASSLLGTNNQPQHF.

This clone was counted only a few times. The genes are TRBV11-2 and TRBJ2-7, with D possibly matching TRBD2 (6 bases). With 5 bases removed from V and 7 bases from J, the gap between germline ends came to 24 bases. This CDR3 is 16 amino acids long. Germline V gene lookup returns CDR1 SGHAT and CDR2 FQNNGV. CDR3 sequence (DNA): TGTGCCAGCAGCCGAGGGCGGGACGGCCCCACGAGGGAGCAGTACTTC. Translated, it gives CASSRGRDGPTREQYF.

For the CDR3, the DNA is TGTGCCAGCAGTGTTCTTGGGGCTTCTGAAGCTTTCTTT. Translating gives CASSVLGASEAFF. The chain is built from TRBV25-1 and TRBJ1-1; D is perhaps TRBD1 (5 bases). With 4 bases removed from V and 6 bases from J, the gap between germline ends came to 12 bases. CDR1 is MGHDK, CDR2 SYGVNS, per germline. This CDR3 has 13 residues. The variable domain in full, completed from reference TRBV25-1 and TRBJ1-1, reads EADIYQTPRYLVIGTGKKITLECSQTMGHDKMYWYQQDPGMELHLIHYSYGVNSTEKGDLSSESTVSRIRTEHFPLTLESARPSHTSQYLCASSVLGASEAFFGQGTRLTVV.

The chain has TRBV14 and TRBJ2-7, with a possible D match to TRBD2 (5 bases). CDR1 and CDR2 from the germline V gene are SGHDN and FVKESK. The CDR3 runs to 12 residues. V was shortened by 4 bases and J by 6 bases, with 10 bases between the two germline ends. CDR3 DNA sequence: TGTGCCAGCAGCCCCGGCGGAGGCGAGCAGTACTTC. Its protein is CASSPGGGEQYF. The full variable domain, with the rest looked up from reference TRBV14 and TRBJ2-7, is EAGVTQFPSHSVIEKGQTVTLRCDPISGHDNLYWYRRVMGKEIKFLLHFVKESKQDESGMPNNRFLAERTGGTYSTLKVQPAELEDSGVYFCASSPGGGEQYFGPGTRLTVT.

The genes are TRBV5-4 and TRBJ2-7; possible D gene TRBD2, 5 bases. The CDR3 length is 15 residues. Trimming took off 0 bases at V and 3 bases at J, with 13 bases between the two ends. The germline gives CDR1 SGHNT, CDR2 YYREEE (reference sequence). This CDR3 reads CASSLDLGGNYEQYF. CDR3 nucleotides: TGTGCCAGCAGCTTGGATCTCGGAGGCAACTACGAGCAGTACTTC.

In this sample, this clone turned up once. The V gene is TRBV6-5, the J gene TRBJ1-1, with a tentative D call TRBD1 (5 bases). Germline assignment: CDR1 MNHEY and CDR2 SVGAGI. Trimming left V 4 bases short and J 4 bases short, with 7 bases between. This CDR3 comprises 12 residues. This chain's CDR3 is CASSSGGTEAFF. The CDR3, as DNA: TGTGCCAGCAGTTCGGGGGGCACTGAAGCTTTCTTT.

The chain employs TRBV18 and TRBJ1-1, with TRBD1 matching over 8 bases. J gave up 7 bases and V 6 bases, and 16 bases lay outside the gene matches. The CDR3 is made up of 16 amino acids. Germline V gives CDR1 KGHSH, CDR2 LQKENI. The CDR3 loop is CASSPRRDLQGGEAFF. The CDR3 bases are TGTGCCAGCTCGCCGAGGCGCGATTTACAGGGGGGTGAAGCTTTCTTT.

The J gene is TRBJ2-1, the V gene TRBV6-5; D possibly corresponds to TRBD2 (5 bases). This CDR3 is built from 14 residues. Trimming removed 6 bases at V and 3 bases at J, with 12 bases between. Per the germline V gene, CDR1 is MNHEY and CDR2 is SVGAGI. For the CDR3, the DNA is TGTGCCAGCAGGGCGGAACTAGACTACAATGAGCAGTTCTTC. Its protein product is CASRAELDYNEQFF.

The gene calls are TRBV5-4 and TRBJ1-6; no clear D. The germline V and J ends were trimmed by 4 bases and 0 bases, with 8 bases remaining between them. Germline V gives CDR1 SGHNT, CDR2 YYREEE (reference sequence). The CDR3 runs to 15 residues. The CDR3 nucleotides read TGTGCCAGCAGCCAGGATAGCTCCTATAATTCACCCCTCCACTTT. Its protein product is CASSQDSSYNSPLHF.

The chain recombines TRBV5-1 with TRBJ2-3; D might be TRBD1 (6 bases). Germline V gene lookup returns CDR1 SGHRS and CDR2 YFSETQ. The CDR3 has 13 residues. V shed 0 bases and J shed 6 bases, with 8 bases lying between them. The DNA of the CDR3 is TGCGCCAGCAGCTTGGAGGGGGAGGATACGCAGTATTTT. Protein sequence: CASSLEGEDTQYF. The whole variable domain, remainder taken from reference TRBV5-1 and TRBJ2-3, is KAGVTQTPRYLIKTRGQQVTLSCSPISGHRSVSWYQQTPGQGLQFLFEYFSETQRNKGNFPGRFSGRQFSNSRSEMNVSTLELGDSALYLCASSLEGEDTQYFGPGTRLTVL.